These T cell receptor beta chains were read from a single sample in a study of CD8+CD57+ T cells in acquired aplastic anemia. TCRdb used MiXCR to reprocess the reads, holding one entry per CDR3 protein. The sample has about 190,000 distinct CDR3 sequences, about half seen once. The material sequenced was sorted CD4+, CD8+, or CD8+CD57+ T cells (not recorded which) from PBMCs. These TCRs come from a human donor in good health, serving as a control. Both conserved end residues are trimmed from each CDR3. The order of the fields is V gene, clone size, CDR3 protein. A clone size is listed for some rows: how often the clone was seen (once, few, many), or a class if it is expanded.

v_gene: TRBV7-6
abundance: many
CDR3aa: ASRDRGVSTEAF

v_gene: TRBV7-3
abundance: NA
CDR3aa: ASSHSDKAYGYT

v_gene: TRBV7-9
abundance: NA
CDR3aa: ASSQTGYEQF

v_gene: TRBV2
abundance: once
CDR3aa: ASSGTSGGHNEQF

v_gene: TRBV5-1
abundance: NA
CDR3aa: ASSTTEGTQY

v_gene: TRBV5-1
abundance: few
CDR3aa: ASSRGAVYSGTNYGYT

v_gene: TRBV5-5
abundance: many
CDR3aa: ASSLRQGNEKLF

v_gene: TRBV12-3/TRBV12-4
abundance: many
CDR3aa: ASSLVVSGGSYSPLH

v_gene: TRBV7-9
abundance: NA
CDR3aa: ASSSGWRETQY

v_gene: TRBV7-3
abundance: NA
CDR3aa: ASSLFSGRPASGELF

v_gene: TRBV7-2
abundance: many
CDR3aa: ASSYTGAPNTEAF

v_gene: TRBV3-1
abundance: few
CDR3aa: ASSQVNRGNTEAF

v_gene: TRBV6-1
abundance: NA
CDR3aa: ASSYRGLFS

v_gene: TRBV29-1
abundance: NA
CDR3aa: SVLTSDREVYGYT

v_gene: TRBV5-4
abundance: many
CDR3aa: ASSPQLGTGSGNTIY

v_gene: TRBV5-6
abundance: NA
CDR3aa: ASTRGDRGYGYT

v_gene: TRBV6-2/TRBV6-3
abundance: many
CDR3aa: ASSYGSARNSPLH

v_gene: TRBV6-6
abundance: many
CDR3aa: ASSYGQGMKQDTDTQY

v_gene: TRBV10-3
abundance: NA
CDR3aa: AISEITGAGEQY

v_gene: TRBV5-1
abundance: few
CDR3aa: ASRSQVGTDTQY

v_gene: TRBV5-5
abundance: NA
CDR3aa: ASSASGGEQF

v_gene: TRBV7-9
abundance: few
CDR3aa: ASSSDGGIGIQY

v_gene: TRBV3-2
abundance: NA
CDR3aa: ASLWARFQETQY

v_gene: TRBV20-1
abundance: NA
CDR3aa: SARDGAGGVSCT

v_gene: TRBV15
abundance: NA
CDR3aa: ATSTRDTGELF

v_gene: TRBV9
abundance: NA
CDR3aa: ASSVDVGLNEKLF

v_gene: TRBV12-3/TRBV12-4
abundance: many
CDR3aa: ASKVSRGRGLNSPLH

v_gene: TRBV5-1
abundance: NA
CDR3aa: ASRRRGLQETQY

v_gene: TRBV11-2
abundance: NA
CDR3aa: ASSFRQGSYNSPLH

v_gene: TRBV29-1
abundance: many
CDR3aa: SVEDQGSGGYGYT

v_gene: TRBV5-1
abundance: many
CDR3aa: ASSSPGQGVYGYT

v_gene: TRBV12-3/TRBV12-4
abundance: many
CDR3aa: ASSQPGLIYEQY

v_gene: TRBV5-6
abundance: many
CDR3aa: ASSLGQGVNNEQF

v_gene: TRBV4-2
abundance: many
CDR3aa: ASSLGQGDTGELF

v_gene: TRBV20-1
abundance: NA
CDR3aa: SATDRAGNEQF

v_gene: TRBV7-3
abundance: NA
CDR3aa: ASSSSLTGELF

v_gene: TRBV9
abundance: NA
CDR3aa: ASSPSTGVAGETQY

v_gene: TRBV20-1
abundance: NA
CDR3aa: SAGTSGIQETQY

v_gene: TRBV7-3
abundance: NA
CDR3aa: ASSLGLAGGSYEQY

v_gene: TRBV10-1
abundance: NA
CDR3aa: ASSVGSSHGNQPQH

v_gene: TRBV29-1
abundance: NA
CDR3aa: SVEDLRRSHEQY

v_gene: TRBV7-2
abundance: NA
CDR3aa: ASSLGPVQY

v_gene: TRBV7-8
abundance: few
CDR3aa: ASSPVQGANEQF

v_gene: TRBV5-1
abundance: NA
CDR3aa: ASSNSRGSALNTEAF